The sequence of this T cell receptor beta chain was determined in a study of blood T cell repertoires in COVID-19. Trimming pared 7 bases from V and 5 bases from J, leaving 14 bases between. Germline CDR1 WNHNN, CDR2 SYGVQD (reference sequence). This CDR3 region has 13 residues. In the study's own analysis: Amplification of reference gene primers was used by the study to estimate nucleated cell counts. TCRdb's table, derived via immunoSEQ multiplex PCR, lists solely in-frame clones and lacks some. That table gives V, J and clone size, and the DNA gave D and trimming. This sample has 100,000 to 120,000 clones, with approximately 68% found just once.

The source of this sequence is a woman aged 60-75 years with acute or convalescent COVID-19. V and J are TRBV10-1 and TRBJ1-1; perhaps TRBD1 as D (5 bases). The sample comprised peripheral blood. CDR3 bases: TGCGCCAGCACCCAGGGCTCTACGACTGAAGCTTTCTTT. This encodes CASTQGSTTEAFF.